These T cell receptor beta chains were read from a single sample in a study of blood T cell repertoires in COVID-19. Clones were sequenced by immunoSEQ multiplex PCR, and TCRdb holds only the in-frame ones, with some missing. The sample has more than 70,000 clones, 80% to 85% seen once. Material for sequencing was peripheral blood. The receptors here all came from a woman in her 70s with acute or convalescent COVID-19. Each CDR3 is given with its conserved first and last residue. Each record gives: CDR3 protein, CDR3 DNA, clone size, D gene, J gene, V gene. The D gene is left open where the match is weak. Expanded clones get a size class; other rows say once, few or many, or leave the size out.

CASRGHQNTEAFF | TGCGCCAGCAGGGGACACCAGAACACTGAAGCTTTCTTT | - | - | TRBJ1-1 | TRBV4-1
CSASRGEGGQPQHF | TGCAGTGCTAGTCGGGGGGAAGGTGGTCAGCCCCAGCATTTT | - | - | TRBJ1-5 | TRBV20-1
CASSQDHTGRVNEQYF | TGCGCCAGCAGCCAAGATCACACAGGCCGAGTCAACGAGCAGTACTTC | once | - | TRBJ2-7 | TRBV4-1
CASSLGWTGEAFF | TGTGCCAGCAGCTTAGGGTGGACAGGGGAAGCTTTCTTT | - | TRBD1 | TRBJ1-1 | TRBV7-3
CASSYTRTGNSEQYF | TGTGCCAGCAGTTACACCAGGACAGGGAACTCCGAGCAGTACTTC | once | TRBD1 | TRBJ2-7 | TRBV6-5
CASRLSWNTEAFF | TGTGCCAGCAGGTTATCCTGGAACACTGAAGCTTTCTTT | - | - | TRBJ1-1 | TRBV2
CASSLVTGNNSPLHF | TGTGCCAGCAGCTTAGTGACAGGGAATAATTCACCCCTCCACTTT | few | TRBD1 | TRBJ1-6 | TRBV7-2
CASSAAAADTGELFF | TGTGCCAGCAGCGCAGCGGCGGCGGACACCGGGGAGCTGTTTTTT | once | - | TRBJ2-2 | TRBV4-2
CASGDRRSSYNSPLHF | TGTGCCAGCGGTGACAGGCGGAGCTCCTATAATTCACCCCTCCACTTT | - | - | TRBJ1-6 | TRBV7-2
CASSSQGQGYYGYTF | TGTGCCAGCAGTTCCCAAGGACAGGGATACTATGGCTACACCTTC | - | TRBD1 | TRBJ1-2 | TRBV6-2/TRBV6-3
CASSAGGPYNEQFF | TGTGCCAGCAGTGCCGGGGGACCCTACAATGAGCAGTTCTTC | - | - | TRBJ2-1 | TRBV27
CASSELGTSGYNEQFF | TGTGCCAGCAGTGAATTGGGTACTAGCGGCTACAATGAGCAGTTCTTC | - | TRBD2 | TRBJ2-1 | TRBV25-1
CAWSVQGAPEKLFF | TGTGCCTGGAGTGTACAGGGGGCGCCTGAAAAACTGTTTTTT | - | TRBD1 | TRBJ1-4 | TRBV30
CASSATSGETGTQYF | TGTGCCAGTAGTGCGACTAGCGGAGAAACAGGGACCCAGTACTTC | few | TRBD2 | TRBJ2-5 | TRBV19
CASQRGSTDTQYF | TGTGCCAGCCAGCGGGGGAGCACAGATACGCAGTATTTT | - | TRBD2 | TRBJ2-3 | TRBV6-5
CASSPGTRSQFGYGYTF | TGTGCCAGCAGCCCCGGGACAAGGTCCCAGTTCGGCTATGGCTACACCTTC | - | - | TRBJ1-2 | TRBV5-6
CASSHGLAGVGSRDTQYF | TGTGCCAGCAGCCACGGACTAGCGGGAGTAGGATCCAGAGATACGCAGTATTTT | - | TRBD2 | TRBJ2-3 | TRBV7-9
CASSRSGTGLNLGEKLFF | TGTGCCAGCAGTAGATCCGGGACAGGGTTAAATTTAGGTGAAAAACTGTTTTTT | - | TRBD1 | TRBJ1-4 | TRBV6-6
CASSSASGRNTQYF | TGTGCCAGCAGCTCCGCTAGCGGGAGAAATACGCAGTATTTT | - | TRBD2 | TRBJ2-3 | TRBV7-2
CASSAGTGGHEKLFF | TGTGCCAGCAGCGCCGGGACAGGGGGGCATGAAAAACTGTTTTTT | - | TRBD1 | TRBJ1-4 | TRBV3-1/TRBV3-2
CASSGASGRANEQFF | TGTGCCAGCAGCGGGGCTAGCGGGAGGGCCAATGAGCAGTTCTTC | once | TRBD2 | TRBJ2-1 | TRBV2
CASSERAGDEQFF | TGTGCCAGCAGCGAACGAGCAGGCGATGAGCAGTTCTTC | - | - | TRBJ2-1 | TRBV7-2
CASSLFVSMNTEAFF | TGTGCCAGCAGCTTATTTGTTAGTATGAACACTGAAGCTTTCTTT | - | - | TRBJ1-1 | TRBV11-2
CASSPTGGGGYTF | TGTGCCAGCAGCCCAACAGGGGGCGGTGGCTACACCTTC | few | TRBD1 | TRBJ1-2 | TRBV7-2
CSASWSRGREETQYF | TGCAGTGCTAGTTGGTCTCGCGGGAGGGAAGAGACCCAGTACTTC | once | TRBD2 | TRBJ2-5 | TRBV20-1
CASSFGWTSGSEETQYF | TGCGCCAGCAGCTTCGGCTGGACTAGCGGGAGTGAAGAGACCCAGTACTTC | - | TRBD2 | TRBJ2-5 | TRBV5-1
CATSDWGGTSGREQFF | TGTGCCACCAGTGATTGGGGGGGCACTAGCGGGAGGGAGCAGTTCTTC | - | TRBD2 | TRBJ2-1 | TRBV24-1
CATRKDRGLVGSEQFF | TGTGCCACCAGGAAGGACAGGGGACTAGTGGGTAGTGAGCAGTTCTTC | - | - | TRBJ2-1 | TRBV15
CASSELSIYGYTF | TGTGCCAGCAGTGAACTAAGTATCTATGGCTACACCTTC | - | - | TRBJ1-2 | TRBV6-1
CASRFRAADEKLFF | TGTGCCAGCAGATTCAGGGCAGCAGATGAAAAACTGTTTTTT | - | - | TRBJ1-4 | TRBV6-6
CSVETPDKNNEQFF | TGCAGCGTTGAGACCCCTGACAAGAACAATGAGCAGTTCTTC | - | - | TRBJ2-1 | TRBV29-1
CASSRGLAHTGELFF | TGTGCCAGCAGCCGCGGACTAGCTCACACCGGGGAGCTGTTTTTT | - | TRBD2 | TRBJ2-2 | TRBV7-2
CASKLAATLNEQFF | TGCGCCAGCAAACTAGCGGCCACCCTTAATGAGCAGTTCTTC | - | TRBD2 | TRBJ2-1 | TRBV10-2
CASSQASAGGHSPLHF | TGTGCCAGCAGCCAAGCGTCAGCAGGGGGTCATTCACCCCTCCACTTT | - | TRBD1 | TRBJ1-6 | TRBV3-1/TRBV3-2
CASSILGTSGPHEQYF | TGTGCCAGTAGTATTCTCGGGACTAGCGGGCCCCACGAGCAGTACTTC | - | TRBD2 | TRBJ2-7 | TRBV19
CATAVGGLTDTQYF | TGTGCCACAGCCGTTGGGGGACTGACAGATACGCAGTATTTT | - | - | TRBJ2-3 | TRBV10-3
CASGPGGGPGTQYF | TGTGCTAGTGGTCCGGGTGGGGGCCCGGGTACGCAGTATTTT | - | - | TRBJ2-3 | TRBV12-5
CASSRLAKETQYF | TGTGCCAGCAGTAGACTAGCGAAAGAGACCCAGTACTTC | - | TRBD2 | TRBJ2-5 | TRBV27
CASSNPGLAGAGETQYF | TGTGCCAGCTCAAATCCGGGACTAGCGGGAGCGGGAGAGACCCAGTACTTC | - | TRBD2 | TRBJ2-5 | TRBV18
CASSPRGSGTSGTETQYF | TGTGCCAGCAGCCCCAGAGGGTCCGGAACTAGCGGGACTGAGACCCAGTACTTC | - | TRBD2 | TRBJ2-5 | TRBV7-9
CASSQGPGQQYEQYF | TGCGCCAGCAGCCAAGGCCCGGGACAGCAGTACGAGCAGTACTTC | once | TRBD1 | TRBJ2-7 | TRBV4-1
CASGLVLTSSYNSPLHF | TGTGCTAGTGGTTTGGTGTTAACTAGCTCCTATAATTCACCCCTCCACTTT | - | - | TRBJ1-6 | TRBV12-5
CASSNSGRKDNYGYTF | TGTGCCAGCAGTAACAGTGGAAGGAAAGATAACTATGGCTACACCTTC | - | - | TRBJ1-2 | TRBV2